The rows below give T cell receptor beta chains drawn from one sample of a study of CD8 T cells in ankylosing spondylitis. Using its own MiXCR run on the 5' RACE reads, TCRdb lists one record per CDR3 protein. Of some 800,000 distinct CDR3 sequences detected, 12% appear once; the ten largest clones hold about 0.5%. The specimen was blood, either unsorted or a sorted T cell fraction (not recorded which). These receptors came from a male donor with ankylosing spondylitis. CDR3s include the opening cysteine and the closing phenylalanine or tryptophan. A D gene is named only where the DNA matches it firmly. Some rows mark clone size as missing; the rest say once, few, many or name a class of expanded clone.

D gene	J gene	V gene	clone size	CDR3 length	CDR3 DNA	CDR3 protein
TRBD2	TRBJ2-1	TRBV10-3	few	15	TGTGCCATCAGTGAGTCGGCGGGAGGGCCCGGTGAGCAGTTCTTC	CAISESAGGPGEQFF
NA	TRBJ1-1	TRBV15	NA	13	TGTGCCACCAGCTCTCGGAGGCCTTTTCAAGCTTTCTTT	CATSSRRPFQAFF
NA	TRBJ1-1	TRBV12-5	few	13	TGTGCTAGCGCATCCTTGTCGGACACTGAAGCTTTCTTT	CASASLSDTEAFF
TRBD2	TRBJ2-3	TRBV6-1	few	14	TGTGCCAGGACGACTAGCGGGGTTCGAAATACGCAGTATTTT	CARTTSGVRNTQYF
NA	TRBJ1-6	TRBV27	NA	15	TGTGCCAGCAGCCCCGTGGTCTCCTATAATTCACCCCTCCACTTT	CASSPVVSYNSPLHF
NA	TRBJ1-1	TRBV4-3	few	15	TGCGCCAGCAGCCATTCACAGGGAGGCGGCACTGAAGCTTTCTTT	CASSHSQGGGTEAFF
NA	TRBJ1-5	TRBV12-3/TRBV12-4	NA	16	TGTGCCAGCAGTTCAGGGCAGGGTAGGTTATTGGCAGCCCAGCATTTT	CASSSGQGRLLAAQHF
TRBD1	TRBJ1-5	TRBV7-8	many	14	TGTGCCAGCAACGGGGACAGCAGCAATCAGCCCCAGCATTTT	CASNGDSSNQPQHF
TRBD2	TRBJ2-2	TRBV4-3	few	16	TGCGCCAGCAGCCCACGCGGACTAGCGAGGACCGGGGAGCTGTTTTTT	CASSPRGLARTGELFF
TRBD2	TRBJ2-1	TRBV5-1	NA	18	TGCGCCAGCAGCTTAGCGGGACTAGCGGGACACTCCTACAATGAGCAGTTCTTC	CASSLAGLAGHSYNEQFF
NA	TRBJ2-1	TRBV7-2	many	13	TGTGCCAGCAGCCGTTACTCCTACAATGAGCAGTTCTTC	CASSRYSYNEQFF
NA	TRBJ2-5	TRBV20-1	NA	13	TGCAGTGCTAGAGGGGAGGGGGGGGAGACCCAGTACTTC	CSARGEGGETQYF
TRBD1	TRBJ2-7	TRBV5-1	NA	16	TGCGCCAGCAGCCCGGGACAGGGCATCTCGGGCTACGAGCAGTACTTC	CASSPGQGISGYEQYF
NA	TRBJ1-2	TRBV6-2/TRBV6-3	few	14	TGTGCCAGCGGGTCCGGCGCCCTTAACTATGGCTACGCCTTC	CASGSGALNYGYAF
NA	TRBJ2-3	TRBV6-5	NA	13	TGTGCCAGCAGCTCCTCTCTTTACAGGACGCAGTATTTT	CASSSSLYRTQYF
NA	TRBJ2-7	TRBV7-2	NA	16	TGTGCCAGCAGCTTAGGGGTCGGCGGCGCATCCTACGAGCAGTACTTC	CASSLGVGGASYEQYF
NA	TRBJ1-2	TRBV7-2	few	15	TGTGCCAGCAGCTCTTACAGGACGGACTACTATGGCTACACCTTC	CASSSYRTDYYGYTF
NA	TRBJ2-1	TRBV20-1	few	21	TGCAGTGCTAGACTAAAACGGACAGACTTTTTTGCTGGAAACTCCTACAATGAGCAGTTCTTC	CSARLKRTDFFAGNSYNEQFF
TRBD1	TRBJ2-5	TRBV11-3	NA	18	TGTGCCAGCAGCTCGGTCTACTCCGGGACAGGGTCCCAAGAGACCCAGTACTTC	CASSSVYSGTGSQETQYF
NA	TRBJ2-5	TRBV12-3/TRBV12-4	NA	14	TGTGCCAGCAGTGTTACAGGGTTTCAAGAGACCCAGTACTTC	CASSVTGFQETQYF
NA	TRBJ2-7	TRBV18	NA	16	TGTGCCAGCTCACCACCCGGCCGAAAAGGCTCCTACGAGCAGTACTTC	CASSPPGRKGSYEQYF
TRBD2	TRBJ2-1	TRBV6-2/TRBV6-3	few	14	TGTGCCAGCACCGTAGGACTAGCCTACAATGAGCAGTTCTTC	CASTVGLAYNEQFF
NA	TRBJ2-2	TRBV29-1	many	14	TGCAGCGCCCAAGGGACGGCGAACACCGGGGAGCTGTTTTTT	CSAQGTANTGELFF
TRBD1	TRBJ1-6	TRBV20-1	few	15	TGCAGTGCTAGAGTTGGGGACAGAGGGCATTCATCCCTCCACTTT	CSARVGDRGHSSLHF
NA	TRBJ1-4	TRBV27	NA	13	TGTGCCAGCGGCAGGGTAAATAATGAAAAACTGTTTTTT	CASGRVNNEKLFF
TRBD1	TRBJ2-7	TRBV27	NA	13	TGTGCCAGCAGTTTAACACAGGGGAACGAGCAGTACTTC	CASSLTQGNEQYF
TRBD2	TRBJ2-3	TRBV4-2	NA	18	TGTGCCAGCAGCCAAGGGACTAGCGGGGGAGGGACCACAGATACGCAGTATTTT	CASSQGTSGGGTTDTQYF
NA	TRBJ2-1	TRBV2	NA	15	TGTGCCAGCAGTGGACAGAAAACCGCCTACAATGAGCAGTTCTTC	CASSGQKTAYNEQFF
NA	TRBJ1-3	TRBV6-5	many	16	TGTGCCAGCAGTTACTCTGGGACCTTCTCTGGAAACACCATATATTTT	CASSYSGTFSGNTIYF
NA	TRBJ2-7	TRBV20-1	few	13	TGCAGTGCTAGGGACGTTCTAACCTACGAGCAGTACTTC	CSARDVLTYEQYF
NA	TRBJ2-3	TRBV10-3	few	14	TGTGCCATCAGTGAGAGGACTATTCGCGGTACGCAGTATTTT	CAISERTIRGTQYF
NA	TRBJ2-3	TRBV6-5	few	14	TGTGCCAGCAGTTACGGCCAGAACACAGATACGCAGTATTTT	CASSYGQNTDTQYF
NA	TRBJ1-5	TRBV20-1	NA	15	TGCAGTGCTAGAATATGGGGCAGGGCAGGACAGCCCCAGCATTTT	CSARIWGRAGQPQHF
TRBD1	TRBJ2-1	TRBV12-3/TRBV12-4	NA	16	TGTGCCAGCAGATATTTCACCGGGACAGCTTACAATGAGCAGTTCTTC	CASRYFTGTAYNEQFF
NA	TRBJ1-2	TRBV20-1	NA	11	TGCAGTGCTATGGGGCGGGATGGCTACACCTTC	CSAMGRDGYTF
TRBD1	TRBJ2-5	TRBV20-1	NA	15	TGCAGTGCTAGAGATCCCGGACAGGGGCTGGAGACCCAGTACTTC	CSARDPGQGLETQYF
NA	TRBJ2-7	TRBV29-1	NA	11	TGCAGCGTTGAATTTTTATACGAGCAGTACTTC	CSVEFLYEQYF
TRBD1	TRBJ2-7	TRBV6-5	few	14	TGTGCCAGCAGTTTGGGACCAGGGGGCTACGAGCAGTACTTC	CASSLGPGGYEQYF
TRBD1	TRBJ1-2	TRBV2	NA	13	TGTGCCAGCAGTTCAGGGGGTTATTATGGCTACACCTTC	CASSSGGYYGYTF
TRBD1	TRBJ2-7	TRBV5-6	NA	11	TGTGCCAGCAGCTTCCCAGGGGGACAGTACTTC	CASSFPGGQYF
TRBD2	TRBJ2-1	TRBV5-1	many	17	TGCGCCAGCAGCTACGGGACTAGCGGGAGCGTCTACAATGAGCAGTTCTTC	CASSYGTSGSVYNEQFF
TRBD2	TRBJ2-1	TRBV28	NA	14	TGTGCCAGCAGTTTAGCGGGAGTACGGCGGGGGCAGTTCTTC	CASSLAGVRRGQFF
TRBD1	TRBJ1-2	TRBV29-1	many	14	TGCAGCGTTGAAGGCCACAGGGGAGGCTATGGCTACACCTTC	CSVEGHRGGYGYTF
NA	TRBJ1-2	TRBV7-9	NA	15	TGTGCCAGCAGCTTAGATCCAGGACCCTTCTATGGCTACACCTTC	CASSLDPGPFYGYTF
NA	TRBJ2-1	TRBV9	few	13	TGTGCCAGCAGCGTAGGGCTAGCCTATGAGCAGTTCTTC	CASSVGLAYEQFF
NA	TRBJ2-1	TRBV5-1	many	16	TGCGCCAGCAGCTTGTTAGGTGGTCTAAGCTACAATGAGCAGTTCTTC	CASSLLGGLSYNEQFF